This TCR beta chain emerged from a study of Ad26.COV2.S vaccination and SARS-CoV-2 variants. Regarding treatment: 15 to 20 received Ad26.COV2.S at low or high dose, single or two shots; about 5 received placebo; per-sample allocation not given. Vaccine and placebo recipients were sampled on day 63 after the first injection. Boston provided a donor who was an adult aged 18-55 years. Here immunoSEQ multiplex PCR was the method, and the copy in TCRdb shows in-frame clones only, minus some. Of 400,000 or so clones in the sample, about 88% were seen once. The clonotype was recovered from a person between 18 and 65 years old who received the Ad26.COV2.S COVID-19 vaccine or a placebo. Sequencing was performed on peripheral blood, taken in a trial of Ad26.COV2.S vaccine versus placebo.

As DNA, the CDR3 is TGTGCCAGCACCACCTCCTGGGATCAGCCCCAGCATTTT. This translates into CASTTSWDQPQHF. The genes are TRBV2 and TRBJ1-5; D gene uncertain. CDR1 SNHLY and CDR2 FYNNEI come from the germline V gene. The V end was cut by 7 bases, the J end by 5 bases, with 12 bases between. This CDR3 spans 13 amino acids.